The 28 T cell receptor beta chains in this list originate from one sample, sequenced in a study of T cell repertoires in cytomegalovirus infection. TCRdb re-called the reads through MiXCR, storing one row per CDR3 protein. The sample lists under 150,000 distinct CDR3 sequences; around 30% were seen once. These receptors have no known antigen. The sample was CD8+ T cells from cultured PBMCs, taken from culture after CMV antigen stimulation. The source of these receptors is a human donor in good health (CMV status not recorded). Some clones in this sample may be carry-over from other donors' samples.

The V gene is TRBV3-1, the J gene TRBJ2-7; 8 nucleotides agree with TRBD2. Germline V lookup: CDR1 LGHDT, CDR2 YNNKEL (reference sequence). Trimming cost V 0 bases and J 3 bases; bases outside gene matches: 7. This CDR3 comprises 16 residues. The CDR3 loop reads CASSQDRRGAFYEQYF. CDR3 in DNA: TGTGCCAGCAGCCAAGATCGGCGGGGGGCCTTCTACGAGCAGTACTTC.

This clonotype was detected only a few times. The chain couples TRBV12-3 or TRBV12-4 to TRBJ2-5, with 9 bases lining up with TRBD2. There are 18 residues in the CDR3. The J segment lost 1 base and the V segment lost 6 bases, leaving 15 bases of the junction unmatched. The CDR3 DNA is TGTGCCAGCAGCTCGGGGATCGGGGTAGCGGGGGTCCAAGAGACCCAGTACTTC. It specifies CASSSGIGVAGVQETQYF.

The sample holds a few counts of this clonotype. The DNA of the CDR3 is TGTGCCATCAAACTCCAAGGGTGGAATTCACCCCTCCACTTT. This encodes CAIKLQGWNSPLHF. The rearrangement uses TRBV2 and TRBJ1-6; D ambiguous. V shed 10 bases and J shed 7 bases, with 17 bases lying between them. The CDR3 contains 14 residues. Germline V lookup: CDR1 SNHLY, CDR2 FYNNEI.

This clonotype was seen a single time. The chain is built from TRBV6-6 and TRBJ2-6; TRBD1 matches at 11 bases. The J segment lost 0 bases and the V segment lost 7 bases, leaving 8 bases of the junction unmatched. The CDR3 is 18 residues long. CDR1 MNHNY and CDR2 SVGAGI come from the germline V gene (reference sequence). The CDR3 DNA follows: TGTGCCAGCACCCTCCCAGGGACAGGGGGCTCTGGGGCCAACGTCCTGACTTTC. This gives the protein CASTLPGTGGSGANVLTF.

This clonotype was detected only a few times. V is TRBV29-1 and J is TRBJ1-4; unclear D gene. V lost 7 bases and J lost 4, with 13 bases in between. Germline CDR1 reads SQVTM; CDR2 reads ANQGSEA. The CDR3 has 13 amino acids. CDR3 nucleotide sequence: TGCAGCGCCAAGGACGGATATAATGAAAAACTGTTTTTT. It yields the protein CSAKDGYNEKLFF. The whole variable domain, filled in from reference TRBV29-1 and TRBJ1-4, reads SAVISQKPSRDICQRGTSLTIQCQVDSQVTMMFWYRQQPGQSLTLIATANQGSEATYESGFVIDKFPISRPNLTFSTLTVSNMSPEDSSIYLCSAKDGYNEKLFFGSGTQLSVL.

The sample holds many counts of this clonotype. This sequence joins TRBV18 and TRBJ1-4, with D unresolved. Trimming removed 1 base from V and 8 bases from J, with 14 bases in between. Germline lookup yields CDR1 KGHSH and CDR2 LQKENI. The CDR3 totals 15 residues. The CDR3 nucleotides are TGTGCCAGCTCACCACAAGGCTACCCTAGGGAAAAACTGTTTTTT. Amino acid sequence: CASSPQGYPREKLFF.

This chain joins TRBV12-3 or TRBV12-4 and TRBJ2-2, with D maybe TRBD1 (6 bases). The CDR3 totals 16 residues. The germline V and J ends were trimmed by 6 bases and 7 bases, with 21 bases remaining between them. The chain's CDR3 is CASRNWGQGDGGELFF. For the CDR3, the DNA is TGTGCCAGCAGGAATTGGGGGCAGGGTGACGGCGGGGAGCTGTTTTTT.

In this sample, this clonotype turned up many times. This CDR3 reads CASTLGGRSNQPQHF. The CDR3 DNA reads TGTGCCAGCACCCTGGGGGGAAGGAGCAATCAGCCCCAGCATTTT. The J gene is TRBJ1-5, the V gene TRBV7-2, with a weak D call TRBD1 (5 bases). This CDR3 is 15 amino acids long. Looked up from germline, CDR1 is SGHTA and CDR2 is FQGNSA. The ends were cut back, 7 bases at V and 1 base at J, with 14 bases in the middle.

Notes on this clonotype: A clone one base away is much larger, so this may be a read error. This chain joins TRBV7-2 and TRBJ2-7, with D possibly TRBD2 on 6 matching bases. V was pared by 0 bases and J by 3 bases, with 21 bases between. Per the germline V gene, CDR1 is SGHTA and CDR2 is FQGNSA. The CDR3 totals 18 residues. The CDR3 here is CASSLARPIAVENYEQYF. Written as DNA, the CDR3 is TGTGCCAGCAGCTTAGCGCGTCCTATAGCGGTGGAAAACTACGAGCAGTACTTC.

This clonotype appeared a few times. The rearrangement links TRBV29-1 to TRBJ1-1; TRBD1 agrees at 8 bases. CDR3 length equals 16 residues. In germline, CDR1 is SQVTM, CDR2 ANQGSEA. Trimming took 0 bases from V and 6 from J; bases not matched to a gene: 12. The CDR3 nucleotides are TGCAGCGTTGAAGATTGGGGTCGGACAGGGCGCCCTGAAGCTTTCTTT. Translating gives CSVEDWGRTGRPEAFF.

The chain is built from TRBV4-3 and TRBJ1-1; the D is unclear. Germline V gene sequence: CDR1 LGHNA, CDR2 YSLEER. Trimming stripped 4 bases from V and 5 bases from J, with 14 bases between. This CDR3 has 14 residues. CDR3 in DNA: TGCGCCAGCAGCCTCTTTTGGGGTTTGACTGAAGCTTTCTTT. Amino acid sequence: CASSLFWGLTEAFF.

In its sample, this clonotype was seen a few times. The CDR3 is CASSEQGAGYTF. The CDR3 DNA reads TGTGCCAGCAGCGAACAAGGGGCCGGCTACACCTTC. V is TRBV7-2 and J is TRBJ1-2, with D perhaps TRBD1 (5 bases). Germline V gives CDR1 SGHTA, CDR2 FQGNSA. Between the trimmed V and J ends, which lost 5 bases and 8 bases, there was a span of 12 bases. The CDR3 extends over 12 amino acids.

A note on this clonotype: A clone one base away is much larger, so this may be a read error. The gene calls are TRBV10-3 and TRBJ2-2; a weak D match, TRBD2 (6 bases). Germline lookup yields CDR1 ENHRY and CDR2 SYGVKD. This CDR3 is 15 amino acids long. Here the CDR3 reads CAISDPGRYTGALFF. For the CDR3, the DNA is TGTGCCATCAGCGACCCCGGGAGATACACCGGGGCGCTGTTTTTT.

The chain uses TRBV6-2 or TRBV6-3 and TRBJ1-2, with 10 bases matching TRBD1. V gave up 7 bases and J gave up 5 bases; unmatched junction bases: 7. This CDR3 has 14 residues. Germline CDR1 reads MNHEY; CDR2 reads SVGEGT. This CDR3 reads CASTDWGQGYGYTF. In DNA, the CDR3 is TGTGCCAGCACTGACTGGGGACAGGGGTATGGCTACACCTTC.

V is TRBV5-6 and J is TRBJ2-7; 8 nucleotides match TRBD1. Unmatched junction bases numbered 7, after V lost 4 bases and J lost 4 bases. CDR1 and CDR2 from the germline V gene are SGHDT and YYEEEE. The CDR3 is 14 residues long. As DNA, the CDR3 is TGTGCCAGCAGCCGATCGGACAGGGCGTACGAGCAGTACTTC. It yields the protein CASSRSDRAYEQYF.

This clonotype was detected only a few times. The genes are TRBV19 and TRBJ2-1; D is possibly TRBD1 (5 bases). From germline, CDR1 is LNHDA and CDR2 SQIVND (reference sequence). This CDR3 has 15 amino acids. Trimming removed 2 bases at V and 0 bases at J, with 8 bases between. The CDR3 nucleotides are TGTGCCAGTAGTATAAGTGGGGCCTCCTACAATGAGCAGTTCTTC. Encoded protein: CASSISGASYNEQFF.

This clonotype was picked up a small number of times. The rearrangement joins TRBV7-6 to TRBJ2-3, with unresolved D. Looked up from germline, CDR1 is SGHVS and CDR2 is FNYEAQ. The CDR3 length is 13 residues. Trimming removed 5 bases at V and 6 bases at J, with 12 bases between. DNA for the CDR3: TGTGCCAGCAGCCCCTTTATCCTGGATACGCAGTATTTT. This gives the protein CASSPFILDTQYF.

Only a few counts were recorded for this clonotype. V and J are TRBV7-6 and TRBJ2-3; 9 bases are a match to TRBD2. Losses at the gene ends were 3 bases for V and 5 bases for J; bases not matched to a gene: 6. Looked up from germline, CDR1 is SGHVS and CDR2 is FNYEAQ. The length of the CDR3 is 15 residues. CDR3 bases: TGTGCCAGCAGCTTTAGCGGGGGCGGTAAAGATACGCAGTATTTT. It codes for CASSFSGGGKDTQYF.

This clonotype turned up a few times. The rearrangement links TRBV7-8 to TRBJ2-3; D is perhaps TRBD1 (5 bases). V was cut by 2 bases and J by 2 bases, with 14 bases left in between. The germline V gene has CDR1 SGHVS and CDR2 FQNEAQ. This CDR3 is built from 16 residues. The CDR3 sequence is CASSLFAGRFTDTQYF. For the CDR3, the DNA is TGTGCCAGCAGCTTATTCGCAGGGCGTTTCACAGATACGCAGTATTTT.

This clonotype was seen only a few times. V gene TRBV6-5 combines with J gene TRBJ2-7, with TRBD2 matching over 8 bases. The CDR3 consists of 12 residues. Germline V gene sequence: CDR1 MNHEY, CDR2 SVGAGI. J was trimmed by 3 bases and V by 10 bases; bases with no gene match: 5. CDR3 nucleotides: TGTGCCACCAGGGCGGGAGGCTACGAGCAGTACTTC. Protein product: CATRAGGYEQYF.

Only a few counts were recorded for this clonotype. This chain joins TRBV6-6 and TRBJ2-2; 10 bases are a match to TRBD2. This CDR3 spans 18 amino acids. Germline V gene sequence: CDR1 MNHNY, CDR2 SVGAGI (reference sequence). V trimming: 3 bases; J trimming: 3 bases; junction bases outside the gene matches: 10. DNA for the CDR3: TGTGCCAGCAGTTATACGAACCGGACTAGCGGTCACACCGGGGAGCTGTTTTTT. It is translated as CASSYTNRTSGHTGELFF.

This clonotype was counted many times. The rearrangement uses TRBV11-1 and TRBJ2-5, with 8 positions matching TRBD1. There are 14 residues in the CDR3. V was pared by 5 bases and J by 6 bases, with 8 bases of the junction left unmatched. Germline-derived CDR1 and CDR2 are SGHAT and FQDESV (reference sequence). CDR3 in amino acids: CASSGGQGGKTQYF. The CDR3 DNA follows: TGTGCCAGCAGCGGTGGACAGGGTGGGAAGACCCAGTACTTC.

This sequence joins TRBV5-4 and TRBJ1-2, with TRBD1 as a possible D gene (5 bases). This CDR3 has 13 amino acids. The germline V gene has CDR1 SGHNT and CDR2 YYREEE (reference sequence). The V end was cut by 0 bases, the J end by 8 bases, with 11 bases between. The CDR3 coding sequence is TGTGCCAGCAGCTTGGGGACATTGGTCGGCTACACCTTC. Its protein is CASSLGTLVGYTF.

A few counts support this clonotype. The CDR3 here is CASSLSAPGFTEAFF. CDR3 sequence (DNA): TGTGCCAGCAGTTTATCCGCGCCGGGGTTCACTGAAGCTTTCTTT. The chain recombines TRBV6-2 or TRBV6-3 with TRBJ1-1; D is ambiguous. V was trimmed by 4 bases and J by 4 bases, leaving 16 bases between them. The CDR3 totals 15 residues. Per the germline V gene, CDR1 is MNHEY and CDR2 is SVGEGT.

This clonotype was counted once. The chain carries TRBV3-1 and TRBJ1-2, with a possible D match to TRBD1 (6 bases). This CDR3 contains 15 residues. The germline V and J ends were trimmed by 2 bases and 7 bases, with 17 bases remaining between them. Germline V lookup: CDR1 LGHDT, CDR2 YNNKEL (reference sequence). CDR3 region: CASSQTGPGVGGYTF. The CDR3 nucleotides are TGTGCCAGCAGCCAAACCGGCCCAGGGGTCGGTGGCTACACCTTC.

This clonotype was detected only a few times. The V and J genes are TRBV7-2 and TRBJ2-7; perhaps D is TRBD1 or TRBD2 (6 bases each). The germline V gene encodes CDR1 SGHTA and CDR2 FQGNSA. Between the trimmed V and J ends, which lost 0 bases and 3 bases, there was a span of 15 bases. The CDR3 is 16 residues long. The CDR3 spells CASSLASRGVFYEQYF. CDR3 in DNA: TGTGCCAGCAGCTTAGCGTCTAGGGGGGTTTTCTACGAGCAGTACTTC.

This chain uses TRBV28 with TRBJ1-1; no reliable D call. The CDR3 covers 17 residues. The V gene's germline CDR1 is MDHEN and CDR2 SYDVKM. V was pared by 2 bases and J by 3 bases, with 19 bases between. The CDR3, as DNA: TGTGCCAGCAGTTTAGGGCCCCGATACGGGGAGCACACTGAAGCTTTCTTT. This codes for CASSLGPRYGEHTEAFF.

This clonotype came up a few times. This sequence joins TRBV28 and TRBJ2-1; D unresolved. This CDR3 spans 11 amino acids. V lost 2 bases, J lost 10 bases, and 6 bases lay in between. Germline CDR1 reads MDHEN; CDR2 reads SYDVKM. The CDR3 protein is CASSLGPEQFF. CDR3 nucleotide sequence: TGTGCCAGCAGTTTAGGGCCGGAGCAGTTCTTC.